This is a list of T cell receptor beta chains from one sample in a study of metastatic and nonmetastatic thyroid tumors. TCRdb re-processed the PCR reads through MiXCR. The sample includes around 23,000 clones, approximately 24% seen only once; the top ten take about 17%. Sequencing input: blood. The source is a male donor with papillary thyroid cancer or a benign thyroid nodule (not recorded which). Some clones in this sample may be carry-over from other donors' samples. The CDR3 runs from the conserved cysteine through the conserved F or W. D genes are given only for firm matches. Clone size is shown for a subset of rows, as once, few, many or a class of expanded clone.

v_gene,d_gene,abundance,j_gene,CDR3nt,CDR3aa
TRBV5-1,TRBD1,medium-sized,TRBJ2-7,TGCGCCAGCAGCCCCGTAGGGGGCCACTACGAGCAGTACTTC,CASSPVGGHYEQYF
TRBV10-3,TRBD2,many,TRBJ2-5,TGTGCCATCAGCCGACTAGCGGCCCAAGAGACCCAGTACTTC,CAISRLAAQETQYF
TRBV7-3,TRBD2,few,TRBJ2-5,TGTGCCAGTAGCTCAAATGGCTTAGGGACTACTCAAGAGACCCAGTACTTC,CASSSNGLGTTQETQYF
TRBV18,-,many,TRBJ2-1,TGTGCCAGCTCAACGACAACTTTTACTTCAGAGGACTCATACCGCGAGTTCTTC,CASSTTTFTSEDSYREFF
TRBV24-1,TRBD1,medium-sized,TRBJ1-2,TGTGCCACCAGTGAAAGGACAGGCTATGGCTACACCTTC,CATSERTGYGYTF
TRBV3-1,-,-,TRBJ2-7,TGTGCCAGAAGCCAACCGGAGAATCCGGAGCAGTACTTC,CARSQPENPEQYF
TRBV3-1,-,few,TRBJ1-2,TGTGCCAGCAGCACAAGGGGGGCTGAGGGCTACACCTTC,CASSTRGAEGYTF
TRBV5-1,TRBD2,-,TRBJ2-3,TGCGCCAGCAGCCCTAGCGGGAGGCAAAGCACAGATACGCAGTATTTT,CASSPSGRQSTDTQYF
TRBV9,-,-,TRBJ2-2,TGTCCCAGCGGAGGGGCAAACTCCGTGGAGCTGTTTTTT,CPSGGANSVELFF
TRBV5-1,-,-,TRBJ2-3,TGCGCCAGCAGGCGTGATTCTAGCACAGATACGCTGTATTTT,CASRRDSSTDTLYF
TRBV28,-,few,TRBJ2-2,TGTGCCAGCAAATCGCGTCAGGGTTGGACCGGGGGGCTGTTTTTT,CASKSRQGWTGGLFF
TRBV7-9,TRBD1,many,TRBJ1-2,TGTGCCAGCAGCTTATCGGGACAGGGAAACTATGGCTACACCTTC,CASSLSGQGNYGYTF
TRBV11-3,-,many,TRBJ1-3,TGTGCCAGCAGCAACCGACGGCTTTCTGGAAACACCATATATTTT,CASSNRRLSGNTIYF
TRBV6-2/TRBV6-3,-,-,TRBJ2-7,TGTGCCAGCAGTTACCGCCGTGTGGCCTACGAGCAGTACTTC,CASSYRRVAYEQYF
TRBV7-8,-,-,TRBJ2-5,TGTGCCAGCAGCTTAATGCCCCAAGAGACCCAGTACTTC,CASSLMPQETQYF
TRBV5-1,-,many,TRBJ1-2,TGCGCCAGCAGCTTGGGGGGGGCCGAGGTCTATGGCTACACCTTC,CASSLGGAEVYGYTF
TRBV11-1,TRBD2,many,TRBJ2-2,TGTGCCAGCAGCTTAATGAGTAGCGGGAGAACCGGGGAGCTGTTTTTT,CASSLMSSGRTGELFF
TRBV20-1,TRBD2,many,TRBJ2-3,TGCAGTGCTACCTCCGGGGGGTGGACAGATACGCAGTATTTT,CSATSGGWTDTQYF
TRBV7-8,-,-,TRBJ2-1,TGTGCCAGCGGTAGGGGAGATGCCTACAATGAGCAGTCCTTC,CASGRGDAYNEQSF
TRBV6-6,-,few,TRBJ2-7,TGTGCCAGCAGTTACTCGATAATTAGCGAGATCGGCATTGGCGAGCAGTACTTC,CASSYSIISEIGIGEQYF
TRBV19,-,once,TRBJ2-4,TGTGCCAGTAGTTCGGGGTCTTTTGACATTGAATACTTC,CASSSGSFDIEYF
TRBV20-1,-,many,TRBJ1-2,TGCAGTGCCCGGGGGGCGGGTAACTATGGCTACACCTTC,CSARGAGNYGYTF
TRBV9,-,-,TRBJ2-5,TGTGCCAGCAGCATCCGTGGGCCTAAAGAGACCCAGTACTTC,CASSIRGPKETQYF
TRBV5-1,-,many,TRBJ2-1,TGCGCCAGCAGCTGGGGGATAGGGTGGGGCAATGAGCAGTTCTTC,CASSWGIGWGNEQFF
TRBV4-1,-,many,TRBJ2-2,TGCGCCAGCAGCGAGGGACGCCCGGAGCCCGGGGAGCTGTTTTTT,CASSEGRPEPGELFF
TRBV5-1,-,-,TRBJ1-1,TGCGCCAGCAGCTTGGAGGGAGTCATGAACACTGAAGCTTTCTTT,CASSLEGVMNTEAFF
TRBV19,-,medium-sized,TRBJ2-7,TGTGCCAGTAGTATACGGGCGAGCGGGTTCGAGCAGTACTTC,CASSIRASGFEQYF
TRBV6-1,TRBD1,-,TRBJ2-6,TGTGCCAGAAGGGGGCGGCACTCTGGGGCCAACGTCCTAACTTTC,CARRGRHSGANVLTF
TRBV11-2,TRBD1,-,TRBJ1-2,TGTGCCAGCAGCTACAGGGGGGGAGATGGCTACACCTTC,CASSYRGGDGYTF
TRBV20-1,TRBD2,medium-sized,TRBJ2-7,TGCAGTGCTGGGACTAGAGAGCAGTACTTC,CSAGTREQYF
TRBV19,-,many,TRBJ2-3,TGTGCCAGTACCAGGGAATTATATGCAGATACGCAGTATTTT,CASTRELYADTQYF
TRBV6-2/TRBV6-3,-,many,TRBJ1-2,TGTGCCAGCAGCCGGGGGCAGGGTGGCTACACCTTC,CASSRGQGGYTF
TRBV5-6,-,many,TRBJ1-6,TGTGCCAGCAGCTTGTCAGCAGGAGATAATTCACCCCTCCACTTT,CASSLSAGDNSPLHF
TRBV6-9,TRBD1,few,TRBJ1-3,TGTGCCAGCAGTTATTCCCTCCAGGGGGTGGGAAACACCATATATTTT,CASSYSLQGVGNTIYF
TRBV28,-,many,TRBJ2-7,TGTGCCAGCAGTTTGGAGGGACAGAACGACGAGCAGTACTTC,CASSLEGQNDEQYF
TRBV7-9,TRBD1,medium-sized,TRBJ2-7,TGTGCCAGCGGCGACAGGGGTTACGAGCAGTACTTC,CASGDRGYEQYF
TRBV10-2,TRBD1,many,TRBJ1-2,TGCGCCAGCAGTGAGAGGGGGACAGGGGTCTATGGCTACACCTTC,CASSERGTGVYGYTF
TRBV12-3/TRBV12-4,-,few,TRBJ2-2,TGTGCCGGGGGGGCGGCGAACACCGGGGAGCTGTTTTTT,CAGGAANTGELFF
TRBV6-1,-,few,TRBJ1-1,TGTGCCAGCAGTCGGGACCGTTGGACTGAAGCTTTCTTT,CASSRDRWTEAFF
TRBV20-1,-,many,TRBJ1-3,TGCAGTGCTAGCGCCCGGCTCTCTGGAAACACCATATATTTT,CSASARLSGNTIYF
TRBV3-1,TRBD1,many,TRBJ2-7,TGTGCCAGCACCACCGGGACAGGACGCGAGCAGTACTTC,CASTTGTGREQYF
TRBV19,-,many,TRBJ2-3,TGTGCCAGTAGTATAATTCCTTGGGATACGCAGTATTTT,CASSIIPWDTQYF
TRBV6-6,-,-,TRBJ2-7,TGTGCCACACTAAATCTAAAAACCGGGACGGACTCCTACGAGCAGTGCTTC,CATLNLKTGTDSYEQCF
TRBV4-1,-,many,TRBJ2-6,TGCGCCAGCAGCCAAGATCTCGTGGAGGGGCGGGGGGCCAACGTCCTGACTTTC,CASSQDLVEGRGANVLTF
TRBV20-1,-,-,TRBJ2-7,TGCAGTGCTAGGGGCTTAACGGACTACGAGCAGTACTTC,CSARGLTDYEQYF
TRBV29-1,TRBD1,-,TRBJ2-7,TGCAGCTTGACTATGGTGGTACAGGGGCACGAGCAGTACTTC,CSLTMVVQGHEQYF
TRBV9,TRBD1,-,TRBJ1-6,TGTGCCATCAGCCAGGGGGTGTCTAATTCACCGCTCCACTTT,CAISQGVSNSPLHF
TRBV20-1,TRBD1,-,TRBJ1-1,TGCAGTGCTAGGGGGACAGGGGGAATCACTGAAGCTTTCTTT,CSARGTGGITEAFF
TRBV20-1,TRBD2,-,TRBJ2-1,TGCAGTGTCGGGCTAGCGGCGACGGGTGAGCAGTTCTTC,CSVGLAATGEQFF
TRBV5-1,-,once,TRBJ2-7,TGCGCCAGCAGGGAATGGATTACGGGCCTAGGGCAAGGGGCCTACGAGCAGTACTTC,CASREWITGLGQGAYEQYF
TRBV19,TRBD1,many,TRBJ2-4,TGTGCCAGTAGTATCTCAACAGGGGGCTGGAACATTCAGTACTTC,CASSISTGGWNIQYF
TRBV27,-,many,TRBJ1-1,TGTGCCAGCGACCCGGGGGCCTTCGTTGCCTCCCGGACTGAAGCTTTCTTT,CASDPGAFVASRTEAFF
TRBV9,-,-,TRBJ2-6,TGTGCCAGCAGCGTAGCAGGAGGGCTAACCTCTGGGGACAACGTCCTGACTTTC,CASSVAGGLTSGDNVLTF
TRBV4-3,TRBD1,-,TRBJ2-7,TGCGCCAGCAGCCAAGCGACAGGGGCCGGGACAGTTTACGAGCAGTACTTC,CASSQATGAGTVYEQYF
TRBV19,TRBD1,-,TRBJ1-2,TGTGCCACCTTCAAAGGACAGGGGGCGCGAGGCTACACCTTC,CATFKGQGARGYTF
TRBV20-1,TRBD1,-,TRBJ1-1,TGCGGATGGGACAGAGAAGCTTTATTT,CGWDREALF
TRBV12-3/TRBV12-4,-,-,TRBJ2-5,TGTGCCAGCAGTTACCTGAGCAGGCCCGAAGAGACCCAGTACTTC,CASSYLSRPEETQYF
TRBV7-2,-,-,TRBJ1-1,TGTGCCAGCAGCTTAGCGCAGGGTCCCTACACTGAAGCTTTCTTT,CASSLAQGPYTEAFF
TRBV2,-,-,TRBJ1-5,TGTGCCAGCAGTCTACTGTCGCCTAGCAATCAGCCCCAGCATTTT,CASSLLSPSNQPQHF